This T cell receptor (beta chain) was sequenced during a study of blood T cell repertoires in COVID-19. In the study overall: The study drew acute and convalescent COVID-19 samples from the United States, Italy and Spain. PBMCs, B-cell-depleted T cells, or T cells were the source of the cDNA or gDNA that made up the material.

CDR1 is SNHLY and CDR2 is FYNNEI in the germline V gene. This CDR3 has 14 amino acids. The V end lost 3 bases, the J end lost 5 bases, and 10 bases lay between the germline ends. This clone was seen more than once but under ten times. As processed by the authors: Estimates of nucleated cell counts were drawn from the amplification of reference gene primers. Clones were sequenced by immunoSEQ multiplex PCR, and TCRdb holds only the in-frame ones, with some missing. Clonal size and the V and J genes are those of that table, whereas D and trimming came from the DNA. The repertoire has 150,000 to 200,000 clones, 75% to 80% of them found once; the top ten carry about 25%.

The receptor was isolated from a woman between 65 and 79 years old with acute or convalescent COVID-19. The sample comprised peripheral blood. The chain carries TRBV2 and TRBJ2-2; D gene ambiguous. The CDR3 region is CASSDFSGTGELFF. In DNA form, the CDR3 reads TGTGCCAGCAGTGATTTCTCGGGTACCGGGGAGCTGTTTTTT. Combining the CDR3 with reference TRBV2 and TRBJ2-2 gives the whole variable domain EPEVTQTPSHQVTQMGQEVILRCVPISNHLYFYWYRQILGQKVEFLVSFYNNEISEKSEIFDDQFSVERPDGSNFTLKIRSTKLEDSAMYFCASSDFSGTGELFFGEGSRLTVL.